This is a list of T cell receptor beta chains from one sample in a study of beta chain features in type 1 diabetes. TCRdb keeps only in-frame clones here, not all; method: immunoSEQ multiplex PCR. The sample comprises 70,000 to 95,000 clones, around a third of which are singletons, and approximately 0.45% rests with the top ten. Sequencing was performed on stem cell memory CD4+ T cells from blood. Receptors originate from a woman between 18 and 29 years old in good health. Both conserved end residues are part of each CDR3. A D gene is named only where the DNA matches it firmly. Some rows have no size entry. The others give once, few or many, or a class for an expanded clone.

clone_size: few; v_call: TRBV5-1; j_call: TRBJ2-5; d_call: TRBD2; cdr3_nt: TGCGCCAGCAGCTGGGGGGGTTCGCATCAAGAGACCCAGTACTTC; cdr3_aa: CASSWGGSHQETQYF
clone_size: .; v_call: TRBV18; j_call: TRBJ2-5; d_call: .; cdr3_nt: TGTGCCAGCTCACCAGCGGCGCTCCAAGAGACCCAGTACTTC; cdr3_aa: CASSPAALQETQYF
clone_size: few; v_call: TRBV5-4; j_call: TRBJ2-7; d_call: .; cdr3_nt: TGCGCCAGCAGCCAAGATGAGAGGTCCTACGAGCAGTACTTC; cdr3_aa: CASSQDERSYEQYF
clone_size: few; v_call: TRBV2; j_call: TRBJ2-7; d_call: TRBD1; cdr3_nt: TGTGCCAGCAGTGCCCAGGGGGCGGGCGAGCAGTACTTC; cdr3_aa: CASSAQGAGEQYF
clone_size: .; v_call: TRBV10-3; j_call: TRBJ2-5; d_call: .; cdr3_nt: TGTGCCATCAGTGACGGTTCTGCCCAAGAGACCCAGTACTTC; cdr3_aa: CAISDGSAQETQYF
clone_size: .; v_call: TRBV5-4; j_call: TRBJ1-2; d_call: .; cdr3_nt: TGTGCCAGCAGCTTTGAACAGAACTATGGCTACACCTTC; cdr3_aa: CASSFEQNYGYTF
clone_size: few; v_call: TRBV7-2; j_call: TRBJ2-1; d_call: TRBD1; cdr3_nt: TGCGCCAGCAGCCGACAGGGTGGCGAGCAGTTCTTC; cdr3_aa: CASSRQGGEQFF
clone_size: few; v_call: TRBV5-1; j_call: TRBJ1-5; d_call: .; cdr3_nt: TGCGCCAGCAGCTTCGCAGGGGATAGCAATCAGCCCCAGCATTTT; cdr3_aa: CASSFAGDSNQPQHF
clone_size: few; v_call: TRBV7-9; j_call: TRBJ2-3; d_call: TRBD2; cdr3_nt: TGTGCCAGCAGCTCCTTAGCGGGAAGCACAGATACGCAGTATTTT; cdr3_aa: CASSSLAGSTDTQYF
clone_size: .; v_call: TRBV6-5; j_call: TRBJ1-6; d_call: .; cdr3_nt: TGTGCCAGCAGTTACAGGGGTTGGAATAATAATTCACCCCTCCACTTT; cdr3_aa: CASSYRGWNNNSPLHF
clone_size: .; v_call: TRBV2; j_call: TRBJ2-1; d_call: TRBD2; cdr3_nt: TGTGCCAGCAGGGATAGCGGGGATGAGCAGTTCTTC; cdr3_aa: CASRDSGDEQFF
clone_size: few; v_call: TRBV18; j_call: TRBJ1-4; d_call: TRBD1; cdr3_nt: TGTGCCAGCTCACGCTTCCATCCGCTGACAGGGGCGAATCGAGTTAATGAAAAACTGTTTTTT; cdr3_aa: CASSRFHPLTGANRVNEKLFF
clone_size: .; v_call: TRBV5-1; j_call: TRBJ2-3; d_call: TRBD1; cdr3_nt: TGCGCCAGCTCCCCGGGACAGACCACAGATACGCAGTATTTT; cdr3_aa: CASSPGQTTDTQYF
clone_size: few; v_call: TRBV6-5; j_call: TRBJ2-1; d_call: TRBD1; cdr3_nt: TGTGCCAGCAGAATCGGACAGGGATCCTACAATGAGCAGTTCTTC; cdr3_aa: CASRIGQGSYNEQFF
clone_size: .; v_call: TRBV14; j_call: TRBJ2-7; d_call: TRBD1; cdr3_nt: TGTGCCAGCAGTCGGACAGGGGGAGCCGAGCAGTACTTC; cdr3_aa: CASSRTGGAEQYF
clone_size: .; v_call: TRBV7-7; j_call: TRBJ1-6; d_call: TRBD1; cdr3_nt: TGTGCTAGCAGCTTGGACAGGTTGGGAAATTCACCCCTCCACTTT; cdr3_aa: CASSLDRLGNSPLHF
clone_size: .; v_call: TRBV18; j_call: TRBJ1-2; d_call: .; cdr3_nt: TGTGCCAGCTCACCGTTACCGGACATAGAAACCGGTGGCTACACCTTC; cdr3_aa: CASSPLPDIETGGYTF
clone_size: once; v_call: TRBV7-6; j_call: TRBJ2-1; d_call: .; cdr3_nt: TGTGCCAGCAGCCCAGTGGAATTATCGAGGGCGATCCTTTACAATGAGCAGTTCTTC; cdr3_aa: CASSPVELSRAILYNEQFF
clone_size: few; v_call: TRBV4-1; j_call: TRBJ2-7; d_call: TRBD2; cdr3_nt: TGCGCCAGCAGCAGAGAGCCGGGGGGCTCCTACGAGCAGTACTTC; cdr3_aa: CASSREPGGSYEQYF
clone_size: .; v_call: TRBV7-9; j_call: TRBJ2-5; d_call: .; cdr3_nt: TGTGCCAGCAGCTTATCACAGGAAGAGACCCAGTACTTC; cdr3_aa: CASSLSQEETQYF
clone_size: .; v_call: TRBV11-3; j_call: TRBJ2-7; d_call: .; cdr3_nt: TGTGCCAGCAGCCCGGGTTTTTCCTACGAGCAGTACTTC; cdr3_aa: CASSPGFSYEQYF
clone_size: .; v_call: TRBV6-1; j_call: TRBJ1-3; d_call: .; cdr3_nt: TGTGCCAGCAGTGAAAACTACGCCATTCACCCTGGAAACACCATATATTTT; cdr3_aa: CASSENYAIHPGNTIYF
clone_size: .; v_call: TRBV7-2; j_call: TRBJ1-1; d_call: .; cdr3_nt: TGTGCCAGCAGGCCTTCTATGAACACTGAAGCTTTCTTT; cdr3_aa: CASRPSMNTEAFF
clone_size: .; v_call: TRBV6-5; j_call: TRBJ1-2; d_call: TRBD1; cdr3_nt: TGTGCCAGCAGCCCCCAGGGACAGGGGTATGGCTACACCTTC; cdr3_aa: CASSPQGQGYGYTF
clone_size: .; v_call: TRBV30; j_call: TRBJ1-4; d_call: TRBD1; cdr3_nt: TGTGCCTGGAGTGTATTAAAGGGGGCGAGGGACAAAGAAAAACTGTTTTTT; cdr3_aa: CAWSVLKGARDKEKLFF
clone_size: .; v_call: TRBV19; j_call: TRBJ1-2; d_call: .; cdr3_nt: TGTGCCAGTAGTCCTCGGGTGCATGGCTACACCTTC; cdr3_aa: CASSPRVHGYTF
clone_size: .; v_call: TRBV5-6; j_call: TRBJ2-1; d_call: TRBD2; cdr3_nt: TGTGCCAGCAGACCCGGACTAGCGGGGGGACCCTACAATGAGCAGTTCTTC; cdr3_aa: CASRPGLAGGPYNEQFF
clone_size: once; v_call: TRBV10-3; j_call: TRBJ2-1; d_call: .; cdr3_nt: TGTGCCATCAGTGATGCGGGGAAGACCAATGAGCAGTTCTTC; cdr3_aa: CAISDAGKTNEQFF
clone_size: .; v_call: TRBV6-1; j_call: TRBJ1-1; d_call: TRBD1; cdr3_nt: TGTGCCAGTACGGGACAGGGGGGCACTGAAGCTTTCTTT; cdr3_aa: CASTGQGGTEAFF
clone_size: .; v_call: TRBV6-1; j_call: TRBJ1-1; d_call: TRBD1; cdr3_nt: TGTGCCAGCAGTTCCCGGGACAGGGACGAAGCTTTCTTT; cdr3_aa: CASSSRDRDEAFF
clone_size: .; v_call: TRBV6-5; j_call: TRBJ1-1; d_call: TRBD1; cdr3_nt: TGTGCCAGCAGTGGGACAGGGGTTGATACTGAAGCTTTCTTT; cdr3_aa: CASSGTGVDTEAFF
clone_size: few; v_call: TRBV7-8; j_call: TRBJ2-5; d_call: TRBD2; cdr3_nt: TGTGCCAGCAGCTCGGAGCGGGAGAGGGGACAAGAGACCCAGTACTTC; cdr3_aa: CASSSERERGQETQYF
clone_size: many; v_call: TRBV7-9; j_call: TRBJ2-1; d_call: .; cdr3_nt: TGTGCCAGCAGCCCCCCTTCGAGGAATGAGCAGTTCTTC; cdr3_aa: CASSPPSRNEQFF